This T cell receptor (beta chain) is from a study of blood T cell repertoires in COVID-19. Study-wide background: COVID-19 samples collected from the United States, Italy and Spain covered acute and convalescent phases.

Some clones are missing from TCRdb's copy, which holds only in-frame ones; the method was immunoSEQ multiplex PCR. The data contain around 130,000 clones, around 78% of them singletons. V gave up 6 bases and J gave up 1 base; unmatched junction bases: 25. Germline loops: CDR1 LNHDA, CDR2 SQIVND (reference sequence). The CDR3 runs 23 residues. The clonotype was recovered from a human donor in a cohort sampled during active COVID-19. This chain links TRBV19 with TRBJ1-5; 12 bases fit TRBD1. Source material: peripheral blood. This chain's CDR3 is CASRTRAAGTGGYSGVSNQPQHF. DNA of the CDR3: TGTGCCAGTAGGACCCGGGCGGCCGGGACAGGGGGCTATTCAGGGGTCAGCAATCAGCCCCAGCATTTT.